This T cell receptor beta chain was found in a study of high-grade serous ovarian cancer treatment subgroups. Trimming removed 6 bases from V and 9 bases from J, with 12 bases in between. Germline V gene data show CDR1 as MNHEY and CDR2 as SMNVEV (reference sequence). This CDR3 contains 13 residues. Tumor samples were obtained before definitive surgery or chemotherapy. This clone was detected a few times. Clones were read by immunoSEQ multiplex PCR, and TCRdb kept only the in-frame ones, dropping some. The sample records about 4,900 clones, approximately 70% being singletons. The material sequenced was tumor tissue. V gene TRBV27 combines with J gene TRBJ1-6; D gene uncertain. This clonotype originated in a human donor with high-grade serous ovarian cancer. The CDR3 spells CASSPVPSSPLHF. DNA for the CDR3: TGTGCCAGCAGCCCTGTCCCTTCTTCACCCCTCCACTTT.